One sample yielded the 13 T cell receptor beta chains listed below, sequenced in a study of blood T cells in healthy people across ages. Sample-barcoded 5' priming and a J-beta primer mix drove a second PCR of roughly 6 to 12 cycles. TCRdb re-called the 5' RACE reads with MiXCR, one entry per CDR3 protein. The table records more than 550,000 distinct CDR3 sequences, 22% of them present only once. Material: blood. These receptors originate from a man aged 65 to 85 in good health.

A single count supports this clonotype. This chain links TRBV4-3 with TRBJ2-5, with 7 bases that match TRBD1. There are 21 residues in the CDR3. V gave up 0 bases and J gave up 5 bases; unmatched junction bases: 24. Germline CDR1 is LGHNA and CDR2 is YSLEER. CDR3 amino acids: CASSQEGVGQQGMRKWETQYF. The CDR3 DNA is TGCGCCAGCAGCCAAGAAGGAGTGGGACAACAGGGGATGCGCAAGTGGGAGACCCAGTACTTC.

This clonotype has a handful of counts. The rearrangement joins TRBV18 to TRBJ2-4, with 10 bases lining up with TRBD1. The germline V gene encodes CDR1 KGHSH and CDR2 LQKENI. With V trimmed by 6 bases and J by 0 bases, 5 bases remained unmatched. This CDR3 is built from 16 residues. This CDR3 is CASSATGGSAKNIQYF. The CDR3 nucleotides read TGTGCCAGCTCGGCGACAGGGGGCTCAGCCAAAAACATTCAGTACTTC.

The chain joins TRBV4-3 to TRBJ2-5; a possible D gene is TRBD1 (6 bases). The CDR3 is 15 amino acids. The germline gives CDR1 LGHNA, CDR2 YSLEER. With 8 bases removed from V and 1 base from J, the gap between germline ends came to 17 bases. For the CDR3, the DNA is TGCGCCAGCGCAAGGGTACACAGGGCCCAAGAGACCCAGTACTTC. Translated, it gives CASARVHRAQETQYF.

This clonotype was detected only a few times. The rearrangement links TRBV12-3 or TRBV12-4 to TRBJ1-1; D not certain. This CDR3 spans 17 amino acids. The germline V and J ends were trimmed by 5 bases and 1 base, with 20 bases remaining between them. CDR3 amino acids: CASSPPQQKAGNTEAFF. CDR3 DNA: TGTGCCAGCAGTCCCCCCCAACAGAAGGCGGGGAACACTGAAGCTTTCTTT.

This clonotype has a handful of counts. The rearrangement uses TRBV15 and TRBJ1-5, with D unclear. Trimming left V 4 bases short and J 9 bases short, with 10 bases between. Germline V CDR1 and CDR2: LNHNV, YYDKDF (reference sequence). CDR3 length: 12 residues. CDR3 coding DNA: TGTGCCACCAGCAATGGCGTTCCGCCCCAGCATTTT. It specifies CATSNGVPPQHF.

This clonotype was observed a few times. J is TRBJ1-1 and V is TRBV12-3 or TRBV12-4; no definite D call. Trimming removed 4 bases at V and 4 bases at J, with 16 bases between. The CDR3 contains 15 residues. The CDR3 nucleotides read TGTGCCAGCAGTTACCGCCGATTGTTGTCCACTGAAGCTTTCTTT. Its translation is CASSYRRLLSTEAFF.

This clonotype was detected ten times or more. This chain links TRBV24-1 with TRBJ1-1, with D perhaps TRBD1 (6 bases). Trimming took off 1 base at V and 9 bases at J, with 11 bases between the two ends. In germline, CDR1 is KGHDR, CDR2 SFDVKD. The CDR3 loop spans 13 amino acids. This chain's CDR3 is CATSDFTGTKAFF. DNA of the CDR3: TGTGCCACCAGTGATTTCACCGGGACAAAAGCTTTCTTT.

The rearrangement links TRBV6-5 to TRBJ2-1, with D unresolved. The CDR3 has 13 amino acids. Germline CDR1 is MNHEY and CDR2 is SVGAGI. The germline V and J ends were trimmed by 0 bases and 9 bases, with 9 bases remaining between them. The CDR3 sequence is CASSYSKGPEQFF. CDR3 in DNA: TGTGCCAGCAGTTACTCGAAGGGCCCTGAGCAGTTCTTC.

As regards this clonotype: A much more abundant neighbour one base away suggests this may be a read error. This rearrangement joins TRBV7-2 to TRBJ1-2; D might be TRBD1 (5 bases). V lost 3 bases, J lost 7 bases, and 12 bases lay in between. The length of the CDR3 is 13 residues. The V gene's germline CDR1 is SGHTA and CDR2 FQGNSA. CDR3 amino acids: CASSFAQGGGYTF. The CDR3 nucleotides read TGTGCCAGCAGCTTCGCGCAGGGAGGTGGCTACACCTTC.

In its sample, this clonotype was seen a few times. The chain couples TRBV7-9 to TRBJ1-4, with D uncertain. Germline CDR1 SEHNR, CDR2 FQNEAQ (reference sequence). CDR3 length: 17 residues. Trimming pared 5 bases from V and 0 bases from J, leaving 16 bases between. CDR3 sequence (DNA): TGTGCCAGCAGCGTCTCCCAGCGAACAGCAACTAATGAAAAACTGTTTTTT. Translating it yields CASSVSQRTATNEKLFF.

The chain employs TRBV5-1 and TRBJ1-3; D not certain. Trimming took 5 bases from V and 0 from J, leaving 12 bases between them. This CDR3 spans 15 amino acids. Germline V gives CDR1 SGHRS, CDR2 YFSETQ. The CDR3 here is CASRNDGSSGNTIYF. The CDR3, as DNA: TGCGCCAGCAGAAACGACGGGAGCTCTGGAAACACCATATATTTT.

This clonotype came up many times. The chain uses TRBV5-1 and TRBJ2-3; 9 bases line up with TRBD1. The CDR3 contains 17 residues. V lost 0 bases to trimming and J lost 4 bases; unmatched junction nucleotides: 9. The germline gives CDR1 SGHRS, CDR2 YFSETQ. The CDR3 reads CASSLGPGQGFADTQYF. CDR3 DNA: TGCGCCAGCAGCTTGGGGCCGGGACAGGGTTTTGCAGATACGCAGTATTTT. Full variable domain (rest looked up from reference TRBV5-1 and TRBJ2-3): KAGVTQTPRYLIKTRGQQVTLSCSPISGHRSVSWYQQTPGQGLQFLFEYFSETQRNKGNFPGRFSGRQFSNSRSEMNVSTLELGDSALYLCASSLGPGQGFADTQYFGPGTRLTVL.

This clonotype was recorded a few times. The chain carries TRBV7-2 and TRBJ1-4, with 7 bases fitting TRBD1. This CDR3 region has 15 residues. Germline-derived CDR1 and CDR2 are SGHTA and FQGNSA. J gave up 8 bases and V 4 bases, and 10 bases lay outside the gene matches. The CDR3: CASSYQPGQIEKLFF. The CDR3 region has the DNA TGTGCCAGCAGCTACCAGCCGGGACAGATAGAAAAACTGTTTTTT.